This entry concerns a single T cell receptor (beta chain). Its matching antigen is unknown. Using immunoSEQ multiplex PCR, the repertoire was profiled, and TCRdb retains in-frame clones only, with some absent. This sample yields some 82,000 clones, of which just over 90% are seen a single time; more than 1.1% belongs to the top ten. Germline assignment: CDR1 MDHEN and CDR2 SYDVKM. Deletions cut 4 bases from V and 7 bases from J, with 10 bases between. CDR3 length: 12 amino acids. This record comes from a study of human versus mouse CDR3 diversity and MHC coevolution. Background on the study: Samples had between roughly 0.6 x 10^7 and 1.6 x 10^7 valid reads. General study results and limits: Human CDR3s averaged more deletions and insertions than mouse CDR3s.

This sequence was found in a person aged 25 to 69 in good health. This sequence joins TRBV28 and TRBJ1-2; no clear D gene. Sequencing was carried out using naive CD4+ T cells from blood. The sample's subset: CD45RO-negative CD62L-positive naive CD4 T cells. As DNA, the CDR3 is TGTGCCAGCAGTTCACGGGATGGTGGCTACACCTTC. Translation gives CASSSRDGGYTF.